This T cell receptor (beta chain) is drawn from a study of cytomegalovirus exposure and HLA in healthy donors. Study as a whole: In a later analysis, it was reported that the approximately 120 validation repertoires had been produced on the same platform as the 700 or so repertoires belonging to the first cohort.

Whole-study results and caveats: Cytomegalovirus-associated status was assigned to approximately 160 TCR beta chains. Subsequent analysis revealed that first-cohort TCR clusters tended to co-occur in the 90 to 150 validation repertoires.

Concerning this clone: Its antigen is currently unknown.

The assay was immunoSEQ multiplex PCR, and TCRdb's table has in-frame clones only and misses some. The table shows more than 45,000 clones, with roughly 94% occurring only once. CDR3 size: 16 residues. V lost 0 bases to trimming and J lost 0 bases, with 11 bases between them. From germline, CDR1 is SGDLS and CDR2 YYNGEE. This receptor was identified in a man aged 18 to 35 in good health and CMV-seronegative. The rearrangement links TRBV9 to TRBJ2-3, with a tentative D call TRBD2 (5 bases). The specimen sequenced was PBMCs. Written as DNA, the CDR3 is TGTGCCAGCAGCGTAGGGGAGCGTATTAGCACAGATACGCAGTATTTT. Translation gives CASSVGERISTDTQYF.